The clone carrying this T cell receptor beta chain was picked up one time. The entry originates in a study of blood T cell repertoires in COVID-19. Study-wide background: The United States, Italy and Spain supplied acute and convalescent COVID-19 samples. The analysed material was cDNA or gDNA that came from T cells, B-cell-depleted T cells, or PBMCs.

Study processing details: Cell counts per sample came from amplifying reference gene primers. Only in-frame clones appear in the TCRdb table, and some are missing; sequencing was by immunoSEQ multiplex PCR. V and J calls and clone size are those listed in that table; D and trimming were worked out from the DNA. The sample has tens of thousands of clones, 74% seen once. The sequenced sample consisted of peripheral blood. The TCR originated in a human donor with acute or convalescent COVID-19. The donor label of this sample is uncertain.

Here the CDR3 DNA reads TGTGCCAGCTCACCCCAACAGGAGACCCAGTACTTC. Its protein product is CASSPQQETQYF. The chain links TRBV18 to TRBJ2-5; D remains ambiguous. The germline V gene has CDR1 KGHSH and CDR2 LQKENI. The CDR3 is 12 residues long. The V and J ends lost 3 bases and 5 bases respectively, with 7 bases between them. Drawing the rest from reference TRBV18 and TRBJ2-5, the complete variable domain is NAGVMQNPRHLVRRRGQEARLRCSPMKGHSHVYWYRQLPEEGLKFMVYLQKENIIDESGMPKERFSAEFPKEGPSILRIQQVVRGDSAAYFCASSPQQETQYFGPGTRLLVL.